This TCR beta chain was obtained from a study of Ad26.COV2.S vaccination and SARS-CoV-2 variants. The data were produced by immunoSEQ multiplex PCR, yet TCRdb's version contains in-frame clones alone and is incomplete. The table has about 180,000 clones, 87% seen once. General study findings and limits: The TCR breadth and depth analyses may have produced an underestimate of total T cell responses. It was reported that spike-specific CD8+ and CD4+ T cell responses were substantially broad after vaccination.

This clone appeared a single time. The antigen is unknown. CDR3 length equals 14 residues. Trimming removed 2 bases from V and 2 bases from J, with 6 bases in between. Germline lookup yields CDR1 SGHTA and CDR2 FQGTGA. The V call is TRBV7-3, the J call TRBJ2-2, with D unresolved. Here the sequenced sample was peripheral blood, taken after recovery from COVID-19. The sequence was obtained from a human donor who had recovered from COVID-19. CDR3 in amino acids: CASSLGLNTGELFF. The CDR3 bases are TGTGCCAGCAGCTTAGGGCTAAACACCGGGGAGCTGTTTTTT.